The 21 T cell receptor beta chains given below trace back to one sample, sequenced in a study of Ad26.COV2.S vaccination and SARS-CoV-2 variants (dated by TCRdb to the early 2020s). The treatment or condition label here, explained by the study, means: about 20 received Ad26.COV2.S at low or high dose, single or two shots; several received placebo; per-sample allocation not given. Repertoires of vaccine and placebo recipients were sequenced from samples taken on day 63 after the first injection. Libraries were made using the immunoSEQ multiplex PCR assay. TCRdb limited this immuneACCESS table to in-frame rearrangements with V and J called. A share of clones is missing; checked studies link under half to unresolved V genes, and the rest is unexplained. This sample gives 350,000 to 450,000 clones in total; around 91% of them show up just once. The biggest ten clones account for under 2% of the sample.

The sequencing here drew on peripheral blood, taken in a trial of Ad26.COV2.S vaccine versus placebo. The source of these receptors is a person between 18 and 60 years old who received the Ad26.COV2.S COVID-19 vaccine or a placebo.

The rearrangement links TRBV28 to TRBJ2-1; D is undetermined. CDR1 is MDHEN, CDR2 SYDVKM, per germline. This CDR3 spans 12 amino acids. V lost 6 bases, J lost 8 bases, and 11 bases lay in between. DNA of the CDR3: TGTGCCAGCAGCGCCGAGTACGATGAGCAGTTCTTC. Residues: CASSAEYDEQFF. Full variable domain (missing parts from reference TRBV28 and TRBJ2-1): DVKVTQSSRYLVKRTGEKVFLECVQDMDHENMFWYRQDPGLGLRLIYFSYDVKMKEKGDIPEGYSVSREKKERFSLILESASTNQTSMYLCASSAEYDEQFFGPGTRLTVL.

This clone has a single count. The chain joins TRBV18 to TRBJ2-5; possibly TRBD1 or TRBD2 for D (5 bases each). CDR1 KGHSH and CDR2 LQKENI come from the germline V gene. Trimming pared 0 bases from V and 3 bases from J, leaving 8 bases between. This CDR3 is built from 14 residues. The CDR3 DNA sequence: TGTGCCAGCTCACCACCGGGGACGAAAGAGACCCAGTACTTC. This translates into CASSPPGTKETQYF.

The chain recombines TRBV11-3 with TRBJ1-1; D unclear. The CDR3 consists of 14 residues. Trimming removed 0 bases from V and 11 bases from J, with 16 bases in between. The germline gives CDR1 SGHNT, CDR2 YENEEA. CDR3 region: CASSLDSGSLAAFF. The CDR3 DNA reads TGTGCCAGCAGCTTAGACTCCGGGTCTCTGGCGGCTTTCTTT.

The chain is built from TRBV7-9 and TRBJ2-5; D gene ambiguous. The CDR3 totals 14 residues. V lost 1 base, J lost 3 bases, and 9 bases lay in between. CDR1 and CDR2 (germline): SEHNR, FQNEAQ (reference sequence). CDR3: CASSLEQLKETQYF. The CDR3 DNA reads TGTGCCAGCAGCTTAGAGCAGCTCAAAGAGACCCAGTACTTC.

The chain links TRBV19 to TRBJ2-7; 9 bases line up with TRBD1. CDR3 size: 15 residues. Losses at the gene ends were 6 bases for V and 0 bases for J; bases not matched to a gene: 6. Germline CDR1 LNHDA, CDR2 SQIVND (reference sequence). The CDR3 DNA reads TGTGCCAGTAGCCCGGGACAGGGTCGCTCCTACGAGCAGTACTTC. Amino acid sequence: CASSPGQGRSYEQYF. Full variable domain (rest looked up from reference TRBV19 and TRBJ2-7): DGGITQSPKYLFRKEGQNVTLSCEQNLNHDAMYWYRQDPGQGLRLIYYSQIVNDFQKGDIAEGYSVSREKKESFPLTVTSAQKNPTAFYLCASSPGQGRSYEQYFGPGTRLTVT.

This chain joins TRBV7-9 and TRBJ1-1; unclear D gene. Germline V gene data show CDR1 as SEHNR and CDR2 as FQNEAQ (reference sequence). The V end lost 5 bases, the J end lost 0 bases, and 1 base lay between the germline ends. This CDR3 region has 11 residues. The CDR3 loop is CASSLNTEAFF. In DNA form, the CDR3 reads TGTGCCAGCAGCCTGAACACTGAAGCTTTCTTT.

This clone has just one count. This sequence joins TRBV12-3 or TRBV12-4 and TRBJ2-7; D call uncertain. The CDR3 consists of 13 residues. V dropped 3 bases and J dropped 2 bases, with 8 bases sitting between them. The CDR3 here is CASSFPPTYEQYF. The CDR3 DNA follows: TGTGCCAGCAGTTTCCCCCCGACCTACGAGCAGTACTTC.

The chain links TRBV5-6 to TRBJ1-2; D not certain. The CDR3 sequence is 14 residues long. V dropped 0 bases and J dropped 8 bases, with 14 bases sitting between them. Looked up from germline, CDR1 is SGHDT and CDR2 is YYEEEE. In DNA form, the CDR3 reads TGTGCCAGCAGCTTGGAGTCAGCGGGTTCGGGCTACACCTTC. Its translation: CASSLESAGSGYTF.

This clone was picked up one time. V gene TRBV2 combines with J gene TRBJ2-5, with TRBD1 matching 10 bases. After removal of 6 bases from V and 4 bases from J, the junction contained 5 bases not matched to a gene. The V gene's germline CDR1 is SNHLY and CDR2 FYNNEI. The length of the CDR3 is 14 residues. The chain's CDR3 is CASRRDRGLETQYF. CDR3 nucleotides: TGTGCCAGCAGACGGGACAGGGGCTTAGAGACCCAGTACTTC.

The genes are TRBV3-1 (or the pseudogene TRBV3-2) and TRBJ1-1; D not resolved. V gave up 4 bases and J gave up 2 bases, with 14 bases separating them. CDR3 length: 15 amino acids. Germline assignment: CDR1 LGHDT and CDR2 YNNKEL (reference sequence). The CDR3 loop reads CASSPLRGFNTEAFF. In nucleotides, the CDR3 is TGTGCCAGCAGCCCATTAAGAGGGTTTAACACTGAAGCTTTCTTT.

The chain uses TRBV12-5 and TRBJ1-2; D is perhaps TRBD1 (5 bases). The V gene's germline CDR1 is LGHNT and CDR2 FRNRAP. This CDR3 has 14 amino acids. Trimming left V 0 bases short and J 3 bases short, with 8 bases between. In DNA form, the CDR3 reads TGTGCTAGTGGTTTGGTAGACAGATACTATGGCTACACCTTC. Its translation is CASGLVDRYYGYTF.

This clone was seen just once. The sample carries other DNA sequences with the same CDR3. The CDR3 coding sequence is TGTGCCAGCAGCTTAGGGGGTCCCTACGAGCAGTACTTC. This codes for CASSLGGPYEQYF. The V and J genes are TRBV11-2 and TRBJ2-7; no clear D gene. Germline V gene sequence: CDR1 SGHAT, CDR2 FQNNGV. With 1 base removed from V and 2 bases from J, the gap between germline ends came to 6 bases. CDR3 length equals 13 residues.

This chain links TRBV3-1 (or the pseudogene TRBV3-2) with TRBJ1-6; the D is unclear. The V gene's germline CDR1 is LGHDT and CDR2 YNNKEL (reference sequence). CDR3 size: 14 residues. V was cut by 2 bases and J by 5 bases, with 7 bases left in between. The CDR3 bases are TGTGCCAGCAGCCAAAGTCTGGATAATTCACCCCTCCACTTT. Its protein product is CASSQSLDNSPLHF.

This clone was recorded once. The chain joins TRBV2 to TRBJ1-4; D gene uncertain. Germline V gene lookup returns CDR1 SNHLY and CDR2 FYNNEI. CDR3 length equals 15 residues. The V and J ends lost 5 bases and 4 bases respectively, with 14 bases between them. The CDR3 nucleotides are TGTGCCAGCAGTCGGGGTGAGGCAGTTAATGAAAAACTGTTTTTT. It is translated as CASSRGEAVNEKLFF.

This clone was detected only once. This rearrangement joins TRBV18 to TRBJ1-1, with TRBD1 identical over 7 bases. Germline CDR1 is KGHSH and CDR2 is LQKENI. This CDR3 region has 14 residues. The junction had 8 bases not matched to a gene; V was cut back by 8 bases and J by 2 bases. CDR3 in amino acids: CASTTGHYNTEAFF. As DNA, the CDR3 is TGTGCCAGCACGACAGGGCACTATAACACTGAAGCTTTCTTT.

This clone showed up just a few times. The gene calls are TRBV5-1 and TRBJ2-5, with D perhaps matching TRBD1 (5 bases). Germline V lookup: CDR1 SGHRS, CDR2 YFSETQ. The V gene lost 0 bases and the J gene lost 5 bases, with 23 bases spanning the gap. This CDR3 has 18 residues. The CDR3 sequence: CASSLGGRIGAFWETQYF. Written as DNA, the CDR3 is TGCGCCAGCAGCTTGGGGGGCCGGATTGGGGCATTTTGGGAGACCCAGTACTTC.

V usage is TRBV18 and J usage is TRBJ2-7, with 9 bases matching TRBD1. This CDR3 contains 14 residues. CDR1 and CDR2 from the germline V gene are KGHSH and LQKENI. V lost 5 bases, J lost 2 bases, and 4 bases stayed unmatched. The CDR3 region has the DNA TGTGCCAGCTCATCCGGGACAGGGCCCTACGAGCAGTACTTC. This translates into CASSSGTGPYEQYF.

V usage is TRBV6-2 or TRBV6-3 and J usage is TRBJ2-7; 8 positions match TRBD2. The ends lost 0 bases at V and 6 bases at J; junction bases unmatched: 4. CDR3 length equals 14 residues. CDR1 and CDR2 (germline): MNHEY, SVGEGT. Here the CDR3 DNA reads TGTGCCAGCAGTTACTCGCTAGCGGGTGGCGAGCAGTACTTC. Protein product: CASSYSLAGGEQYF.

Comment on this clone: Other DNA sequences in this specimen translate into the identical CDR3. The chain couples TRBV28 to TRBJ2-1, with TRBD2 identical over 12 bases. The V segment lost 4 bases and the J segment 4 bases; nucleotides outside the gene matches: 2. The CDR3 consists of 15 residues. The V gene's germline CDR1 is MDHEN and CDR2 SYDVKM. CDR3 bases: TGTGCCAGCAGTTCCGGACTAGCGGGGTACAATGAGCAGTTCTTC. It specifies CASSSGLAGYNEQFF.

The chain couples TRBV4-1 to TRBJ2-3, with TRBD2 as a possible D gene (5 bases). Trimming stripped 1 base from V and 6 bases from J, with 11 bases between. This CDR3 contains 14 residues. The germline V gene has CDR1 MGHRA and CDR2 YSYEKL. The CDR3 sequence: CASSQVPERDTQYF. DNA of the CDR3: TGCGCCAGCAGCCAAGTTCCCGAGCGGGATACGCAGTATTTT.

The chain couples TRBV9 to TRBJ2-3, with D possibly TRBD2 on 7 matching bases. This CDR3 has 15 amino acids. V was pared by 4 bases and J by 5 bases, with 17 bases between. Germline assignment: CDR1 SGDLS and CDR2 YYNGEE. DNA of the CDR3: TGTGCCAGCAGCCCTAGGGGGGGGCCCGGAGATACGCAGTATTTT. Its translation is CASSPRGGPGDTQYF.